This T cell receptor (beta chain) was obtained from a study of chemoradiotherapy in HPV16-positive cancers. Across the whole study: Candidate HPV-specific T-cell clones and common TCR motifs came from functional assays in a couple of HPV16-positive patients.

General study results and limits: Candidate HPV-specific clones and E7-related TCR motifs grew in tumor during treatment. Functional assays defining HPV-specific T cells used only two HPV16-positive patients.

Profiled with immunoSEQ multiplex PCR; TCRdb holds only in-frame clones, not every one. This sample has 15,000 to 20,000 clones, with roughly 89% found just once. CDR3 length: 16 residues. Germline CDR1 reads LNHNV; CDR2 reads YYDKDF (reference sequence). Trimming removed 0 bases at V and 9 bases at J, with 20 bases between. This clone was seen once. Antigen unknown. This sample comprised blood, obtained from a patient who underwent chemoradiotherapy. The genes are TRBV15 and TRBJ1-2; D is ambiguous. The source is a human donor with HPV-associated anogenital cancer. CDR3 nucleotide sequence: TGTGCCACCAGCAGAGATAAGGATGAGGTCTTTCGTAGCTACACCTTC. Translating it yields CATSRDKDEVFRSYTF.